Included here is one T cell receptor beta chain sequence, with context. Its antigen remains unknown. This entry comes from a study of monozygotic twins with inflammatory bowel disease. General observations from the study: Especially where disease activity was present, IBD patients had fewer clonotypes in common with others than healthy twins did.

From the 5' RACE reads, TCRdb lists one entry per CDR3 protein and no DNA. This repertoire comprises approximately 120,000 distinct CDR3 sequences; its ten largest clones make up 9.5% to 15%. Germline CDR1 reads SGHRS; CDR2 reads YFSETQ. This CDR3 comprises 14 residues. The V and J genes are TRBV5-1 and TRBJ2-7; TCRdb outputs TRBD1, but without DNA this stays unchecked. The specimen was blood. The TCR originated in a human donor with ulcerative colitis or Crohn's disease, or a healthy co-twin of an affected twin (not recorded which). The chain's CDR3 is CASSSTGGPYEQYF.